This is a list of T cell receptor beta chains from one sample in a study of blood T cell repertoires in COVID-19. Repertoires were generated with immunoSEQ multiplex PCR, while TCRdb's copy carries only in-frame clones and drops some. In the table there are tens of thousands of clones, approximately 80% of which are singletons. The sequencing sample was made of peripheral blood. These receptors were taken from a human donor in a cohort sampled during active COVID-19. CDR3s include the opening cysteine and the closing phenylalanine or tryptophan. Fields, in order: CDR3 DNA, CDR3 protein, clone size, D gene, J gene, V gene. D genes are given only for firm matches. The size of a clone is reported for some rows only, either as once, few or many, or as a class for expanded clones.

CDR3nt: TGTGCCAGCAGCCCTCCCGGGACTCAGACTGAAGCTTTCTTT
CDR3aa: CASSPPGTQTEAFF
abundance: .
d_gene: .
j_gene: TRBJ1-1
v_gene: TRBV28

CDR3nt: TGTGCCATCAGTGAGCCAGGGGTACAGCCCCAGCATTTT
CDR3aa: CAISEPGVQPQHF
abundance: .
d_gene: .
j_gene: TRBJ1-5
v_gene: TRBV10-3

CDR3nt: TGTGCCTGGAGTCGGGGTCCGGCTAACTATGGCTACACCTTC
CDR3aa: CAWSRGPANYGYTF
abundance: .
d_gene: .
j_gene: TRBJ1-2
v_gene: TRBV30

CDR3nt: TGTGCCAGCAGCTTAACGCGGAGCGGGGGGTTAGGCAATGAGCAGTTCTTC
CDR3aa: CASSLTRSGGLGNEQFF
abundance: .
d_gene: TRBD2
j_gene: TRBJ2-1
v_gene: TRBV7-3

CDR3nt: TGTGCCAGCAGCTTAGATGGGGGGACGGACGAGCAGTACTTC
CDR3aa: CASSLDGGTDEQYF
abundance: .
d_gene: .
j_gene: TRBJ2-7
v_gene: TRBV7-9

CDR3nt: TGTGCCACCAGTGGGAAAGACAGGGGGCTTCTTTACGAGCAGTACTTC
CDR3aa: CATSGKDRGLLYEQYF
abundance: .
d_gene: TRBD1
j_gene: TRBJ2-7
v_gene: TRBV24-1

CDR3nt: TGTGCCAGCAGCCCCGGGACAGGGGAGAGCTACGAGCAGTACTTC
CDR3aa: CASSPGTGESYEQYF
abundance: once
d_gene: TRBD1
j_gene: TRBJ2-7
v_gene: TRBV11-3

CDR3nt: TGTGCCAGCAGTTTGTCCCAGGGACTGTTCTCGCAGTACTTC
CDR3aa: CASSLSQGLFSQYF
abundance: .
d_gene: .
j_gene: TRBJ2-7
v_gene: TRBV28

CDR3nt: TGTGCCAGCAGTTTTGGACAGCCCACAGATACGCAGTATTTT
CDR3aa: CASSFGQPTDTQYF
abundance: .
d_gene: .
j_gene: TRBJ2-3
v_gene: TRBV6-6

CDR3nt: TGTGCCAGCAGCCAAGTTGGGGACAGAGCCTTAATCTCCTACGAGCAGTACTTC
CDR3aa: CASSQVGDRALISYEQYF
abundance: .
d_gene: TRBD1
j_gene: TRBJ2-7
v_gene: TRBV14

CDR3nt: TGTGCCAGCAGCGGACAGGGAAGGGCTGGAAACACCATATATTTT
CDR3aa: CASSGQGRAGNTIYF
abundance: .
d_gene: TRBD1
j_gene: TRBJ1-3
v_gene: TRBV6-5

CDR3nt: TGTGCCAGCAGTCAAAACGGGGGTTTGGGCACTGAAGCTTTCTTT
CDR3aa: CASSQNGGLGTEAFF
abundance: .
d_gene: .
j_gene: TRBJ1-1
v_gene: TRBV11-3

CDR3nt: TGTGCCAGTAGTTCCGGGGATCGGGAGACCCAGTACTTC
CDR3aa: CASSSGDRETQYF
abundance: .
d_gene: .
j_gene: TRBJ2-5
v_gene: TRBV19

CDR3nt: TGTGCCAGCAGTCACCGACAAACCAATCAGCCCCAGCATTTT
CDR3aa: CASSHRQTNQPQHF
abundance: .
d_gene: .
j_gene: TRBJ1-5
v_gene: TRBV6-6

CDR3nt: TGTGCCAGCAGCCAGGGCATCCTGGAAGCTTTCTTT
CDR3aa: CASSQGILEAFF
abundance: .
d_gene: .
j_gene: TRBJ1-1
v_gene: TRBV5-5

CDR3nt: TGTGCCAGTAGTAAGGGCCAGGGGGGATTGCGCTCTGAAGCTTTCTTT
CDR3aa: CASSKGQGGLRSEAFF
abundance: few
d_gene: TRBD1
j_gene: TRBJ1-1
v_gene: TRBV19

CDR3nt: TGTGCCAGTAGTGCGGGACGGCGCTATAATTCACCCCTCCACTTT
CDR3aa: CASSAGRRYNSPLHF
abundance: few
d_gene: .
j_gene: TRBJ1-6
v_gene: TRBV19

CDR3nt: TGCGCCAGCAGCTCGGGACTTCAATCCTCTGGAAACACCATATATTTT
CDR3aa: CASSSGLQSSGNTIYF
abundance: few
d_gene: .
j_gene: TRBJ1-3
v_gene: TRBV5-1

CDR3nt: TGCAGTGCTAGTGCCAGCGGGGGGCACAATGAGCAGTTCTTC
CDR3aa: CSASASGGHNEQFF
abundance: .
d_gene: TRBD2
j_gene: TRBJ2-1
v_gene: TRBV20-1

CDR3nt: TGTGCCAGTAGTATGCAGAGGGACACTGAAGCTTTCTTT
CDR3aa: CASSMQRDTEAFF
abundance: .
d_gene: .
j_gene: TRBJ1-1
v_gene: TRBV19

CDR3nt: TGTGCCAGCAGCTTAGTAGGGACATCGCCGAGTAACTATGGCTACACCTTC
CDR3aa: CASSLVGTSPSNYGYTF
abundance: .
d_gene: .
j_gene: TRBJ1-2
v_gene: TRBV7-2

CDR3nt: TGTGCCAGCTCACCATCGGCCCAGGCGAAGAACACTGAAGCTTTCTTT
CDR3aa: CASSPSAQAKNTEAFF
abundance: once
d_gene: .
j_gene: TRBJ1-1
v_gene: TRBV18

CDR3nt: TGTGCCAGTAGTACCCTCGGACAGGGTCCAGAGACCCAGTACTTC
CDR3aa: CASSTLGQGPETQYF
abundance: .
d_gene: TRBD1
j_gene: TRBJ2-5
v_gene: TRBV19

CDR3nt: TGCAGCGTGGCAGGGGAGAGGGGAGAGACCCAGTACTTC
CDR3aa: CSVAGERGETQYF
abundance: .
d_gene: .
j_gene: TRBJ2-5
v_gene: TRBV29-1

CDR3nt: TGTGCCGGGCGAAGGGGAGGGTATGGCTACACCTTC
CDR3aa: CAGRRGGYGYTF
abundance: .
d_gene: .
j_gene: TRBJ1-2
v_gene: TRBV2

CDR3nt: TGTGCCAGCAGCGTAGGCTCAGGGGGCTTCTCTGGAAACACCATATATTTT
CDR3aa: CASSVGSGGFSGNTIYF
abundance: .
d_gene: TRBD1
j_gene: TRBJ1-3
v_gene: TRBV9

CDR3nt: TGTGCCAGCAGCTGGGACAGAAGCTCCTACAATGAGCAGTTCTTC
CDR3aa: CASSWDRSSYNEQFF
abundance: .
d_gene: TRBD1
j_gene: TRBJ2-1
v_gene: TRBV7-8

CDR3nt: TGCGCCAGCAGACAAGGGACAACCTTCCTCAGCGAGCAGTACTTC
CDR3aa: CASRQGTTFLSEQYF
abundance: .
d_gene: .
j_gene: TRBJ2-7
v_gene: TRBV5-1

CDR3nt: TGTGCCAGCAGTTTTTACGGGGGGGCGGACGGGGAGCTGTTTTTT
CDR3aa: CASSFYGGADGELFF
abundance: few
d_gene: TRBD2
j_gene: TRBJ2-2
v_gene: TRBV27

CDR3nt: TGTGCCATCAGTCCGAGACAGGGGATTCAGATGAACACTGAAGCTTTCTTT
CDR3aa: CAISPRQGIQMNTEAFF
abundance: .
d_gene: TRBD1
j_gene: TRBJ1-1
v_gene: TRBV10-3

CDR3nt: TGTGCCTGGAGCGAGGGTTGGTCCTCACCCCTCCACTTT
CDR3aa: CAWSEGWSSPLHF
abundance: once
d_gene: .
j_gene: TRBJ1-6
v_gene: TRBV30

CDR3nt: TGTGCCAGCAGTGAAGCTAGCGGGGGGGCCAATGAGCAGTTCTTC
CDR3aa: CASSEASGGANEQFF
abundance: .
d_gene: TRBD2
j_gene: TRBJ2-1
v_gene: TRBV6-1

CDR3nt: TGTGCCAGTAGTATCCAATCCGAGACAGGGAGATACAATGAGCAGTTCTTC
CDR3aa: CASSIQSETGRYNEQFF
abundance: .
d_gene: TRBD1
j_gene: TRBJ2-1
v_gene: TRBV19

CDR3nt: TGTGCCACAACTGCGGGTAGGGACTATGGCTACACCTTC
CDR3aa: CATTAGRDYGYTF
abundance: .
d_gene: .
j_gene: TRBJ1-2
v_gene: TRBV19

CDR3nt: TGTGCCAGCAGCCACCTAGGAAGAGACAATGAGCAGTTCTTC
CDR3aa: CASSHLGRDNEQFF
abundance: .
d_gene: .
j_gene: TRBJ2-1
v_gene: TRBV3-1/TRBV3-2

CDR3nt: TGTGCCAGCAGTCGTGCGCCGGGACAGGGATACGAGCAGTACTTC
CDR3aa: CASSRAPGQGYEQYF
abundance: few
d_gene: TRBD1
j_gene: TRBJ2-7
v_gene: TRBV6-5

CDR3nt: TGTGCCAGCAGCTTGGGTATTTGGGAGGGGCCGGAGACCCAGTACTTC
CDR3aa: CASSLGIWEGPETQYF
abundance: .
d_gene: TRBD2
j_gene: TRBJ2-5
v_gene: TRBV5-4

CDR3nt: TGTGCCAGCAGCCGGCAGGGGGTCGGGGAGACCCAGTACTTC
CDR3aa: CASSRQGVGETQYF
abundance: .
d_gene: TRBD1
j_gene: TRBJ2-5
v_gene: TRBV11-2

CDR3nt: TGTGCCAGCAGTTCCGGGACTAAGGGCGGGGAGCTGTTTTTT
CDR3aa: CASSSGTKGGELFF
abundance: .
d_gene: TRBD2
j_gene: TRBJ2-2
v_gene: TRBV6-2/TRBV6-3

CDR3nt: TGTGCCAGCAGTGAGGTGATCGGCAGGGTGTCCTACGAGCAGTACTTC
CDR3aa: CASSEVIGRVSYEQYF
abundance: .
d_gene: .
j_gene: TRBJ2-7
v_gene: TRBV2

CDR3nt: TGTGCCAGCGGGGGTAGCGGGGGCCAGGTGACGCAGTATTTT
CDR3aa: CASGGSGGQVTQYF
abundance: .
d_gene: TRBD2
j_gene: TRBJ2-3
v_gene: TRBV3-1/TRBV3-2

CDR3nt: TGCGCCAGCAGCTTGGCCGTCGGTTCCTACGAGCAGTACTTC
CDR3aa: CASSLAVGSYEQYF
abundance: many
d_gene: .
j_gene: TRBJ2-7
v_gene: TRBV5-1

CDR3nt: TGTGCCAGCAGTCCCCTAGACAGAACCTATGGCTACACCTTC
CDR3aa: CASSPLDRTYGYTF
abundance: .
d_gene: .
j_gene: TRBJ1-2
v_gene: TRBV27

CDR3nt: TGTGCCAGCAGTCCTCAGCGACAGCGCTATGGCTACACCTTC
CDR3aa: CASSPQRQRYGYTF
abundance: few
d_gene: .
j_gene: TRBJ1-2
v_gene: TRBV6-5

CDR3nt: TGTGCCAGCAGCAAAAGATCGGTTAAGGGGCCTCAAGAGACCCAGTACTTC
CDR3aa: CASSKRSVKGPQETQYF
abundance: .
d_gene: .
j_gene: TRBJ2-5
v_gene: TRBV21-1

CDR3nt: TGCGCCAGCAGTGACGTGAGGGGGCCAGGGTCCTACGAGCAGTACTTC
CDR3aa: CASSDVRGPGSYEQYF
abundance: few
d_gene: TRBD1
j_gene: TRBJ2-7
v_gene: TRBV10-1

CDR3nt: TGCGCCAGCAGATCGGTCCAAAGTGGAAACATTCAGTACTTC
CDR3aa: CASRSVQSGNIQYF
abundance: once
d_gene: .
j_gene: TRBJ2-4
v_gene: TRBV4-1

CDR3nt: TGTGCCAGCACTCACCGAGGGACAGGGGGTAACGAGCAGTACTTC
CDR3aa: CASTHRGTGGNEQYF
abundance: .
d_gene: TRBD1
j_gene: TRBJ2-7
v_gene: TRBV7-9

CDR3nt: TGTGCCAGCAGTTTACCTCCTGCAGTGAACCACAATGAGCAGTTCTTC
CDR3aa: CASSLPPAVNHNEQFF
abundance: .
d_gene: .
j_gene: TRBJ2-1
v_gene: TRBV28

CDR3nt: TGTGCCAGCAGCCAAAATCTGGACAGATCATACAATGAGCAGTTCTTC
CDR3aa: CASSQNLDRSYNEQFF
abundance: .
d_gene: .
j_gene: TRBJ2-1
v_gene: TRBV7-9

CDR3nt: TGTGCCAGCAGTGAAGCGCTGGGGACTGCCGATGAAAAACTGTTTTTT
CDR3aa: CASSEALGTADEKLFF
abundance: .
d_gene: .
j_gene: TRBJ1-4
v_gene: TRBV2

CDR3nt: TGTGCCAGCAGTGAAGCCCGACAGGGTTTGGGTGACAAGTTT
CDR3aa: CASSEARQGLGDKF
abundance: .
d_gene: TRBD1
j_gene: TRBJ1-1
v_gene: TRBV6-1

CDR3nt: TGCGCCAGCAGCTCACTACGGAACAATGAGCAGTTCTTC
CDR3aa: CASSSLRNNEQFF
abundance: .
d_gene: .
j_gene: TRBJ2-1
v_gene: TRBV4-3

CDR3nt: TGTGCCAGCAGCAAAGAGGCTAGCGGACGAGATACGCAGTATTTT
CDR3aa: CASSKEASGRDTQYF
abundance: .
d_gene: .
j_gene: TRBJ2-3
v_gene: TRBV21-1

CDR3nt: TGTGCCAGCAGCTTAGGGTTAGATCAGCCCCAGCATTTT
CDR3aa: CASSLGLDQPQHF
abundance: few
d_gene: .
j_gene: TRBJ1-5
v_gene: TRBV11-2